This passage covers 26 T cell receptor beta chains from one sample sequenced in a study of cytomegalovirus exposure and HLA in healthy donors. Researchers ran the PCR with 60 Vbeta and 13 Jbeta primers. Assay: immunoSEQ multiplex PCR; the TCRdb copy retains only in-frame clones and omits some. This table has some 180,000 clones, about 76% appearing once. What was sequenced was PBMCs. The receptor set was obtained from a woman younger than 35 in good health and CMV-seropositive.

The chain combines TRBV10-3 with TRBJ1-6; D unresolved. V lost 4 bases, J lost 9 bases, and 7 bases lay in between. The CDR3 length is 12 residues. Germline lookup yields CDR1 ENHRY and CDR2 SYGVKD. The CDR3 region has the DNA TGTGCCATCAGTGCTGGGAGTTCACCCCTCCACTTT. This sequence encodes CAISAGSSPLHF.

The chain uses TRBV28 and TRBJ2-2; 11 bases align to TRBD2. J gave up 3 bases and V 5 bases, and 2 bases lay outside the gene matches. The CDR3 sequence is 15 residues long. Germline values: CDR1 MDHEN, CDR2 SYDVKM. The CDR3 spells CASSIAGGHTGELFF. CDR3 sequence (DNA): TGTGCCAGCAGTATAGCGGGGGGGCACACCGGGGAGCTGTTTTTT.

The rearrangement links TRBV10-3 to TRBJ2-3; 8 nucleotides agree with TRBD2. The J segment lost 6 bases and the V segment lost 4 bases, leaving 9 bases of the junction unmatched. This CDR3 region has 15 residues. Per the germline V gene, CDR1 is ENHRY and CDR2 is SYGVKD. CDR3 nucleotide sequence: TGTGCCATCAGTGTGACGGGGGGGGAGGGGGATACGCAGTATTTT. Its translation: CAISVTGGEGDTQYF.

V usage is TRBV4-1 and J usage is TRBJ2-5, with no clear D. This CDR3 spans 13 amino acids. Per the germline V gene, CDR1 is MGHRA and CDR2 is YSYEKL. V dropped 1 base and J dropped 2 bases, with 5 bases sitting between them. The CDR3 DNA follows: TGCGCCAGCAGCCAAGCGTTGCAAGAGACCCAGTACTTC. This sequence encodes CASSQALQETQYF.

The chain carries TRBV6-5 and TRBJ1-2; 7 bases map to TRBD1. V trimming: 2 bases; J trimming: 4 bases; junction bases outside the gene matches: 7. Looked up from germline, CDR1 is MNHEY and CDR2 is SVGAGI. This CDR3 region has 15 residues. As DNA, the CDR3 is TGTGCCAGCAGTTACCAAGCAGGGGGTGCCTATGGCTACACCTTC. Its protein product is CASSYQAGGAYGYTF.

The chain employs TRBV7-9 and TRBJ2-7, with 7 bases matching TRBD2. The ends lost 5 bases at V and 1 base at J; junction bases unmatched: 11. The CDR3 contains 16 residues. CDR1 and CDR2 (germline): SEHNR, FQNEAQ (reference sequence). CDR3 bases: TGTGCCAGCAGCCCTTTGGGGGGACTAAAATCCTACGAGCAGTACTTC. Protein product: CASSPLGGLKSYEQYF.

This rearrangement joins TRBV7-3 to TRBJ1-1; D possibly corresponds to TRBD1 (5 bases). V shed 5 bases and J shed 2 bases, with 9 bases lying between them. CDR1 is SGHTA, CDR2 FQGTGA, per germline. The CDR3 has 13 residues. CDR3 DNA: TGTGCCAGCAGCCGGGACTATAACACTGAAGCTTTCTTT. This gives the protein CASSRDYNTEAFF.

The chain couples TRBV7-2 to TRBJ2-2; 8 bases fit TRBD1. Losses at the gene ends were 3 bases for V and 5 bases for J; bases not matched to a gene: 5. Germline V gene sequence: CDR1 SGHTA, CDR2 FQGNSA. The CDR3 loop spans 15 amino acids. CDR3 DNA: TGTGCCAGCAGCTTCGACAGGGGAGGAACCGGGGAGCTGTTTTTT. The encoded protein is CASSFDRGGTGELFF. The whole variable domain, remainder taken from reference TRBV7-2 and TRBJ2-2, is GAGVSQSPSNKVTEKGKDVELRCDPISGHTALYWYRQSLGQGLEFLIYFQGNSAPDKSGLPSDRFSAERTGGSVSTLTIQRTQQEDSAVYLCASSFDRGGTGELFFGEGSRLTVL.

The rearrangement uses TRBV5-1 and TRBJ1-1, with D uncertain. Germline CDR1 SGHRS, CDR2 YFSETQ. The CDR3 spans 13 residues. The V and J ends lost 0 bases and 8 bases respectively, with 11 bases between them. The CDR3 reads CASSLVVAGEAFF. The CDR3 bases are TGCGCCAGCAGCTTGGTCGTTGCAGGAGAAGCTTTCTTT.

The chain has TRBV30 and TRBJ2-7; 7 nucleotides line up with TRBD1. J was trimmed by 4 bases and V by 5 bases; bases with no gene match: 5. This CDR3 contains 12 residues. The germline gives CDR1 GTSNPN, CDR2 SVGIG (reference sequence). The DNA of the CDR3 is TGTGCCTGGGACAGGGACACATACGAGCAGTACTTC. This encodes CAWDRDTYEQYF.

This rearrangement joins TRBV19 to TRBJ2-5; possible D gene TRBD2, 6 bases. The CDR3 covers 14 residues. Trimming removed 5 bases from V and 1 base from J, with 11 bases in between. Per germline, CDR1 LNHDA and CDR2 SQIVND (reference sequence). The DNA for the CDR3 is TGTGCCAGTAGTGGGGGGACGCCCCAAGAGACCCAGTACTTC. As protein: CASSGGTPQETQYF.

The genes are TRBV5-6 and TRBJ2-7, with D uncertain. This CDR3 is built from 15 residues. V was trimmed by 5 bases and J by 0 bases, leaving 15 bases between them. Germline V lookup: CDR1 SGHDT, CDR2 YYEEEE. The CDR3 DNA reads as TGTGCCAGCAGTACGGTACAGCCCGACTCCTACGAGCAGTACTTC. Protein sequence: CASSTVQPDSYEQYF.

This chain connects TRBV6-1 to TRBJ2-7, with D maybe TRBD2 (5 bases). The CDR3 totals 13 residues. Trimming stripped 7 bases from V and 2 bases from J, with 12 bases between. Germline V gene data show CDR1 as MNHNS and CDR2 as SASEGT. The CDR3 nucleotides read TGTGCCAGCATTTCTCGGACTCCCTACGAGCAGTACTTC. Its translation: CASISRTPYEQYF.

The chain is built from TRBV21-1 and TRBJ2-5; TRBD1 is the table's D call, not checked against the DNA. TRBV21-1 is a pseudogene locus. The CDR3 extends over 15 amino acids. The CDR3 here is CASTRQHRLQETQYF. The CDR3 DNA reads TGTGCCAGCACCAGACAGCACAGATTACAAGAGACCCAGTACTTC.

This sequence joins TRBV27 and TRBJ1-1, with TRBD1 matching 7 bases. Looked up from germline, CDR1 is MNHEY and CDR2 is SMNVEV (reference sequence). The V gene end was trimmed by 8 bases and the J gene end by 1 base; junction bases not matched to a gene: 4. The CDR3 is 13 residues long. CDR3 sequence: CASLSGGNTEAFF. DNA of the CDR3: TGTGCCAGCTTATCAGGGGGGAACACTGAAGCTTTCTTT.

This clone has more than one count but fewer than ten. The chain carries TRBV14 and TRBJ1-2; a weak D match, TRBD1 (6 bases). The CDR3 runs to 13 residues. Trimming took off 5 bases at V and 8 bases at J, with 15 bases between the two ends. The V gene's germline CDR1 is SGHDN and CDR2 FVKESK. CDR3 in DNA: TGTGCCAGCAGCTACTCAGGGGTGCCCGGCTACACCTTC. The encoded protein is CASSYSGVPGYTF.

The rearrangement links TRBV4-1 to TRBJ1-1, with D hard to call. The CDR3 covers 14 residues. The germline V gene encodes CDR1 MGHRA and CDR2 YSYEKL. Between the trimmed V and J ends, which lost 0 bases and 1 base, there was a span of 6 bases. The CDR3 here is CASSQDGGNTEAFF. The CDR3 nucleotides read TGCGCCAGCAGCCAAGACGGAGGGAACACTGAAGCTTTCTTT.

The J gene is TRBJ2-5, the V gene TRBV5-6; the match to TRBD2 covers 11 bases. The CDR3 is made up of 17 amino acids. Germline loops: CDR1 SGHDT, CDR2 YYEEEE. Unmatched junction bases numbered 4, after V lost 0 bases and J lost 0 bases. This CDR3 is CASSLERLAGHQETQYF. The DNA for the CDR3 is TGTGCCAGCAGCTTGGAAAGACTAGCGGGGCACCAAGAGACCCAGTACTTC. The full variable domain, rest sourced from reference TRBV5-6 and TRBJ2-5, is DAGVTQSPTHLIKTRGQQVTLRCSPKSGHDTVSWYQQALGQGPQFIFQYYEEEERQRGNFPDRFSGHQFPNYSSELNVNALLLGDSALYLCASSLERLAGHQETQYFGPGTRLLVL.

This clone is a singleton in its sample. The chain carries TRBV4-1 and TRBJ1-1, with TRBD1 as a possible D gene (5 bases). CDR3 size: 13 residues. The V and J ends lost 2 bases and 5 bases respectively, with 9 bases between them. Germline CDR1 reads MGHRA; CDR2 reads YSYEKL. The CDR3 DNA follows: TGCGCCAGCAGCCAATCTAGGGGAACTGAAGCTTTCTTT. Protein sequence: CASSQSRGTEAFF.

The genes are TRBV18 and TRBJ2-5; 7 nucleotides line up with TRBD1. CDR3 length: 14 residues. CDR1 and CDR2 (germline): KGHSH, LQKENI. The V segment lost 3 bases and the J segment 4 bases; nucleotides outside the gene matches: 5. DNA of the CDR3: TGTGCCAGCTCACCCTGGGACAGAGGAGAGACCCAGTACTTC. It is translated as CASSPWDRGETQYF.

This sequence joins TRBV7-9 and TRBJ2-5; 12 bases are a match to TRBD2. The CDR3 length is 15 residues. Trimming at V came to 5 bases and at J to 7 bases, leaving 8 bases not matched to a gene. Germline V gene data show CDR1 as SEHNR and CDR2 as FQNEAQ (reference sequence). CDR3 residues: CASSPRASGGATQYF. The CDR3 nucleotides are TGTGCCAGCAGCCCCAGGGCTAGCGGGGGGGCGACCCAGTACTTC.

About this clone: At the DNA level, this CDR3 is encoded by other sequences in the same sample as well. The chain is built from TRBV27 and TRBJ1-2; D ambiguous. V shed 5 bases and J shed 4 bases, with 17 bases lying between them. The CDR3 is 15 amino acids. CDR1 and CDR2 (germline): MNHEY, SMNVEV (reference sequence). The CDR3 loop is CASSTDVEGSYGYTF. The CDR3 region has the DNA TGTGCCAGCAGTACCGACGTTGAGGGCAGCTATGGCTACACCTTC.

The J gene is TRBJ1-3, the V gene TRBV7-8; D is possibly TRBD1 (6 bases). V was trimmed by 5 bases and J by 4 bases, leaving 9 bases between them. There are 13 residues in the CDR3. Germline V gene data show CDR1 as SGHVS and CDR2 as FQNEAQ. The CDR3 DNA is TGTGCCAGCAGCGCAGGACAGGGAAACACCATATATTTT. Translating it yields CASSAGQGNTIYF.

The J gene is TRBJ1-2, the V gene TRBV30; 7 nucleotides align to TRBD1. The CDR3 extends over 15 amino acids. J gave up 0 bases and V 4 bases, and 8 bases lay outside the gene matches. Looked up from germline, CDR1 is GTSNPN and CDR2 is SVGIG (reference sequence). The CDR3 nucleotides read TGTGCCTGGATACCACAGGGGCCGCCTAACTATGGCTACACCTTC. Encoded protein: CAWIPQGPPNYGYTF.

Details on this clone: Different DNA sequences within this sample yield the same CDR3. The chain uses TRBV2 and TRBJ1-1, with D unresolved. Germline V gene data show CDR1 as SNHLY and CDR2 as FYNNEI. V gave up 3 bases and J gave up 4 bases, with 9 bases separating them. The CDR3 spans 13 residues. CDR3 protein: CASSETAGTEAFF. In nucleotides, the CDR3 is TGTGCCAGCAGTGAGACGGCGGGCACTGAAGCTTTCTTT.

V and J are TRBV4-1 and TRBJ2-2, with 8 bases identical to TRBD2. From germline, CDR1 is MGHRA and CDR2 YSYEKL. The junction had 9 bases not matched to a gene; V was cut back by 6 bases and J by 3 bases. The CDR3 runs to 16 residues. The CDR3 sequence is CASRPSGGGDTGELFF. CDR3 nucleotides: TGCGCCAGCAGGCCTTCGGGGGGGGGAGACACCGGGGAGCTGTTTTTT.